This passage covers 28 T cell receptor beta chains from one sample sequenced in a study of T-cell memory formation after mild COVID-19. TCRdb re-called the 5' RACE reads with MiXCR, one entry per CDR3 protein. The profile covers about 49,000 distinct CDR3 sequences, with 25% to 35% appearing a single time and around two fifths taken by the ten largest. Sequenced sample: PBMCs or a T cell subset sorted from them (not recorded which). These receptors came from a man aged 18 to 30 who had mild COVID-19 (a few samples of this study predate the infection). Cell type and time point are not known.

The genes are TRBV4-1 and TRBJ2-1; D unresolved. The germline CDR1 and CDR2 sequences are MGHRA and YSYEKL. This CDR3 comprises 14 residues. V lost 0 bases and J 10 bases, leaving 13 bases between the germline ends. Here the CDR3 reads CASSQEGSYREQFF. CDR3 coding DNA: TGCGCCAGCAGCCAAGAAGGTTCGTATCGCGAGCAGTTCTTC.

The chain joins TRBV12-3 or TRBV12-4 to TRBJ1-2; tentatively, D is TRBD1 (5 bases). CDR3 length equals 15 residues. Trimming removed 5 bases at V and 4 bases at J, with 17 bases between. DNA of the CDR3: TGTGCCAGCAGTCCGCCCGGGGGTAAAATCTATGGCTACACCTTC. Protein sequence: CASSPPGGKIYGYTF.

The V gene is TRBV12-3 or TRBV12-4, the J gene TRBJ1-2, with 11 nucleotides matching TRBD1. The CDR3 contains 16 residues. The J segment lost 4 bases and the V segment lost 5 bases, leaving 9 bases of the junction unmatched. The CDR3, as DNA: TGTGCCAGCAGTCCCACCGGACAGGGGGCTAGCTATGGCTACACCTTC. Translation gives CASSPTGQGASYGYTF.

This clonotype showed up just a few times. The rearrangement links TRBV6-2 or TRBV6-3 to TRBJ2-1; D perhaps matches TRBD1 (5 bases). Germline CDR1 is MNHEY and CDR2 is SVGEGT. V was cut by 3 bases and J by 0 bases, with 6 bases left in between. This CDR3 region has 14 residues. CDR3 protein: CASSYGHSYNEQFF. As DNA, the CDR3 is TGTGCCAGCAGTTATGGACACTCCTACAATGAGCAGTTCTTC.

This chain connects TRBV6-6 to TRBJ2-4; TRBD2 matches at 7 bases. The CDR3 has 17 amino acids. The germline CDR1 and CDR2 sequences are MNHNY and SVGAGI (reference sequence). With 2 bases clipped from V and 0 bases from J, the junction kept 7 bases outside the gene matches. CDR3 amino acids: CASSYTSGALAKNIQYF. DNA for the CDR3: TGTGCCAGCAGTTACACCAGCGGGGCCCTAGCCAAAAACATTCAGTACTTC.

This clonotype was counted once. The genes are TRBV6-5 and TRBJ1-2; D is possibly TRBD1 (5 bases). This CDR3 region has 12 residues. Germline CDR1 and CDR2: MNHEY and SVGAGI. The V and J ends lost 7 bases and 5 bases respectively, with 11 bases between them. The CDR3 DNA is TGTGCCAGCACCCGGGACGGTTATGGCTACACCTTC. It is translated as CASTRDGYGYTF.

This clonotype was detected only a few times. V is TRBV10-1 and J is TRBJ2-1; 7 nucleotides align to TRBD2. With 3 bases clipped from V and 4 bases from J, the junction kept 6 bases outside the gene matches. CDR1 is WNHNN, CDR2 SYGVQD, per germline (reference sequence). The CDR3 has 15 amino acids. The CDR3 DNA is TGCGCCAGCAGTGAAAAAACGGGGGGTTACAATGAGCAGTTCTTC. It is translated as CASSEKTGGYNEQFF.

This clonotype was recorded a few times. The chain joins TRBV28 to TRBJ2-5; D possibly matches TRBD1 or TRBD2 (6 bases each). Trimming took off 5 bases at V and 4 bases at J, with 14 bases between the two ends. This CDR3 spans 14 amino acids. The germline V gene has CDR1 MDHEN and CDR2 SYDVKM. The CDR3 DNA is TGTGCCAGCAGTCCCCGGGGGCTGGGAGAGACCCAGTACTTC. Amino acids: CASSPRGLGETQYF.

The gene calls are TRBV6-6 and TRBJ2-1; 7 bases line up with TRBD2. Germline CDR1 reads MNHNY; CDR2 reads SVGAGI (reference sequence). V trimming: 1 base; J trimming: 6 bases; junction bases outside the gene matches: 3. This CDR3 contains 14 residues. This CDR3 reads CASSYWGGGNEQFF. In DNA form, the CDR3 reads TGTGCCAGCAGTTACTGGGGGGGGGGCAATGAGCAGTTCTTC.

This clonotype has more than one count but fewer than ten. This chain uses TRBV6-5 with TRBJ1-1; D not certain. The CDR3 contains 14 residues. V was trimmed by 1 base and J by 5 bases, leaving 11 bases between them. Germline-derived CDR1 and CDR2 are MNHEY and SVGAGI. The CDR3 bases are TGTGCCAGCAGTTACTTGGGGAGAGAGACTGAAGCTTTCTTT. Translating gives CASSYLGRETEAFF.

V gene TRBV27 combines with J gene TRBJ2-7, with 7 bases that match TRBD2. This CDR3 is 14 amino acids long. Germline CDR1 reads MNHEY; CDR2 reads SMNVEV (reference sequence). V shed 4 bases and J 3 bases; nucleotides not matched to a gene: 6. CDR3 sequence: CASSSWSGGYEQYV. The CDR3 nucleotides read TGTGCCAGCAGTTCATGGTCGGGGGGCTACGAGCAGTACGTC.

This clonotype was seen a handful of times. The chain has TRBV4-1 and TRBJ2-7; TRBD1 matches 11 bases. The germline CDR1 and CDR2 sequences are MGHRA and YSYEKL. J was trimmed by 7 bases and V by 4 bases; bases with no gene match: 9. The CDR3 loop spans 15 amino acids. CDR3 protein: CASSLLGTGGGEQYF. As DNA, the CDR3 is TGCGCCAGCAGCCTGCTCGGGACAGGGGGTGGTGAGCAGTACTTC.

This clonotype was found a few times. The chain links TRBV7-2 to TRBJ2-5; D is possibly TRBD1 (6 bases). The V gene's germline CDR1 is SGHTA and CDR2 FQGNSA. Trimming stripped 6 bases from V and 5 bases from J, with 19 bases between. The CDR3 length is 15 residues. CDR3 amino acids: CASRPPSGVSETQYF. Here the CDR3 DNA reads TGTGCCAGCAGGCCACCTTCAGGGGTTTCGGAGACCCAGTACTTC.

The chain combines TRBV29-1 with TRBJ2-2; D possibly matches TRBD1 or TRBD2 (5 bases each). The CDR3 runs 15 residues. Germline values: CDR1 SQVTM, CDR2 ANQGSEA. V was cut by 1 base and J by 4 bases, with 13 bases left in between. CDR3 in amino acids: CSVEGGTLGTGELFF. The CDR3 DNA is TGCAGCGTTGAAGGGGGGACCCTGGGCACCGGGGAGCTGTTTTTT.

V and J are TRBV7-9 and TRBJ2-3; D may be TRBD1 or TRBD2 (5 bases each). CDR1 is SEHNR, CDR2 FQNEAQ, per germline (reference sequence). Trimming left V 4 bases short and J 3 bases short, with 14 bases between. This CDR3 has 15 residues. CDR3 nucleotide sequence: TGTGCCAGCAGCTCCGGGGCAGGGTTTACAGATACGCAGTATTTT. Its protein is CASSSGAGFTDTQYF. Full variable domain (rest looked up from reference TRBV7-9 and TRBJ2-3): DTGVSQNPRHKITKRGQNVTFRCDPISEHNRLYWYRQTLGQGPEFLTYFQNEAQLEKSRLLSDRFSAERPKGSFSTLEIQRTEQGDSAMYLCASSSGAGFTDTQYFGPGTRLTVL.

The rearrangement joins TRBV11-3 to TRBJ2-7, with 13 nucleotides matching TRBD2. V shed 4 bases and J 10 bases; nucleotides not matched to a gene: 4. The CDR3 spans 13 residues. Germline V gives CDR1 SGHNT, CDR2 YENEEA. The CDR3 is CASSSGLAGKQYF. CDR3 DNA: TGTGCCAGCAGCTCGGGACTAGCGGGGAAACAGTACTTC.

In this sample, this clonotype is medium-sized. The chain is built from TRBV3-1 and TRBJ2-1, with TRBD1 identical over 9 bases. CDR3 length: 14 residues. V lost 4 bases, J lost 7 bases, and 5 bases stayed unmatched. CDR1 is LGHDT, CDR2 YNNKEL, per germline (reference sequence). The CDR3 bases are TGTGCCAGCAGCCTCACCGGGACAGGGAATGAGCAGTTCTTC. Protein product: CASSLTGTGNEQFF.

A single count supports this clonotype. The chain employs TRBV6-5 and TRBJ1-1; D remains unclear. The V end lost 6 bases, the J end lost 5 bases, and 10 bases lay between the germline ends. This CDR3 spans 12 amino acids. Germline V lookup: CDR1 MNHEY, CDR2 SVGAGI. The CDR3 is CASSPSRTEAFF. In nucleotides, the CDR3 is TGTGCCAGCAGCCCCTCGAGGACTGAAGCTTTCTTT.

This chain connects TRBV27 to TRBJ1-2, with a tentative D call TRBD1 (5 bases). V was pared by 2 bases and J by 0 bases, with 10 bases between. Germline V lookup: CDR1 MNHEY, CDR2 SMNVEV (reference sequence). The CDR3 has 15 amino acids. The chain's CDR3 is CASSLRGGTNYGYTF. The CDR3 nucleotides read TGTGCCAGCAGTTTACGGGGGGGGACTAACTATGGCTACACCTTC.

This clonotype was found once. As DNA, the CDR3 is TGTGCCAGCAGTTTAACGGCAGGGGGCACGGGCAATCAGCCCCAGCATTTT. Amino acids: CASSLTAGGTGNQPQHF. The rearrangement links TRBV27 to TRBJ1-5; the match to TRBD1 covers 8 bases. With 2 bases clipped from V and 2 bases from J, the junction kept 8 bases outside the gene matches. Germline loops: CDR1 MNHEY, CDR2 SMNVEV (reference sequence). This CDR3 has 17 amino acids.

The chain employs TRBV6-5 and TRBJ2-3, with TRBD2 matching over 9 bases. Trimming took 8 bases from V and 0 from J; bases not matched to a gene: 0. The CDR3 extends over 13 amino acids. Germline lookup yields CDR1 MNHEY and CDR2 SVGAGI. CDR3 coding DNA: TGTGCCAGCGGACTAGCGAGCACAGATACGCAGTATTTT. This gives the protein CASGLASTDTQYF.

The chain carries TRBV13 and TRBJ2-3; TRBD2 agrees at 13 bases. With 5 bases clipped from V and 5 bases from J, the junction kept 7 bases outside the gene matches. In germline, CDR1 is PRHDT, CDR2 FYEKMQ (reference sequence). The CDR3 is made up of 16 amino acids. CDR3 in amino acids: CASSPRLAGGRDTQYF. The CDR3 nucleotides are TGTGCCAGCAGCCCCAGACTAGCGGGGGGACGAGATACGCAGTATTTT.

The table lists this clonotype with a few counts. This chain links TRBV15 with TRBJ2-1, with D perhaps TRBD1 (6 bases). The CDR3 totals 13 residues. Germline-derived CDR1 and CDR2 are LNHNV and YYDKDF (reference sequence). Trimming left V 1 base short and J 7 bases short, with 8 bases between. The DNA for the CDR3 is TGTGCCACCAGCAGAGCTAGGGGGAATGAGCAGTTCTTC. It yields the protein CATSRARGNEQFF.

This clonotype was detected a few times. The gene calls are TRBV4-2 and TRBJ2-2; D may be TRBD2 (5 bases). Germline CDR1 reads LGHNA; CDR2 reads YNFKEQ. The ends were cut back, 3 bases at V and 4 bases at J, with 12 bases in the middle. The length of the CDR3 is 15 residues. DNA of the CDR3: TGTGCCAGCAGCCAGGAAGGACTCGCCACCGGGGAGCTGTTTTTT. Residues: CASSQEGLATGELFF.

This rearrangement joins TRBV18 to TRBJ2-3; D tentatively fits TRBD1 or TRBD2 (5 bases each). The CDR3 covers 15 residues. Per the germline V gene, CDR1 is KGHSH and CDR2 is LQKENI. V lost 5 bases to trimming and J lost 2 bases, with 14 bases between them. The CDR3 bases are TGTGCCAGCTCAGTCTGGGCAGGGACCACAGATACGCAGTATTTT. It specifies CASSVWAGTTDTQYF.

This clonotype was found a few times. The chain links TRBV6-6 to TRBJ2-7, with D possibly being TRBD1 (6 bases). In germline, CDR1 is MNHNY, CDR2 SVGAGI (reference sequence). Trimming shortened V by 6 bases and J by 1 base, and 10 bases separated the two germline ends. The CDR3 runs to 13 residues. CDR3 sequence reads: CASSVGQSYEQYV. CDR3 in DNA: TGTGCCAGCAGCGTTGGACAGTCCTACGAGCAGTACGTC.

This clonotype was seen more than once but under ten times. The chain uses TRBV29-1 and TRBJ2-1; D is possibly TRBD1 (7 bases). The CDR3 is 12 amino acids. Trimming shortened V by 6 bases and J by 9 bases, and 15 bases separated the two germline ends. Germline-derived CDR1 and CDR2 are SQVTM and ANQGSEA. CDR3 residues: CSVGPRGVEQFF. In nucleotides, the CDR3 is TGCAGCGTCGGACCCAGGGGGGTTGAGCAGTTCTTC.

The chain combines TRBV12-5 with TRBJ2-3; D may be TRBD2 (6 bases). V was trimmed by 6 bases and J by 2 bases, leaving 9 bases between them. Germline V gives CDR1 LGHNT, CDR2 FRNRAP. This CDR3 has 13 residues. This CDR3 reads CASGWDSTDTQYF. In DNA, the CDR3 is TGTGCTAGTGGCTGGGACTCCACAGATACGCAGTATTTT.